The rows below give T cell receptor beta chains drawn from one sample of a study of blood T cell repertoires in COVID-19. Generated by immunoSEQ multiplex PCR, the TCRdb table keeps only in-frame clones and is missing some. The sample carries over 150,000 clones, roughly 87% recorded once. Material: PBMCs or T cells enriched from blood (not recorded which). The receptors here all came from a woman in her fifties or sixties who had recovered from COVID-19. Each CDR3 is given with its conserved first and last residue. The D gene is left open where the match is weak. Clone size is given for some rows only: seen once, a few or many times, or a class if the clone is expanded.

>NA|TRBD1|TRBV4-3|TRBJ2-7
CASSQEDWQGAYEQYF
TGCGCCAGCAGCCAAGAGGATTGGCAGGGGGCATACGAGCAGTACTTC
>NA|NA|TRBV2|TRBJ2-3
CASSEALGLATDTQYF
TGTGCCAGCAGTGAAGCGCTGGGCCTAGCGACGGATACGCAGTATTTT
>NA|NA|TRBV5-1|TRBJ2-5
CASSSSGPLGRETQYF
TGCGCCAGCAGCTCCTCCGGGCCTTTGGGGCGTGAGACCCAGTACTTC
>once|NA|TRBV6-2/TRBV6-3|TRBJ2-5
CASSQGETQYF
TGTGCCAGCAGTCAGGGAGAGACCCAGTACTTC
>NA|NA|TRBV25-1|TRBJ1-5
CASSDFGGYYSNQPQHF
TGTGCCAGCAGTGATTTTGGGGGGTACTATAGCAATCAGCCCCAGCATTTT
>NA|NA|TRBV28|TRBJ2-7
CASFPGGTPHEQYF
TGTGCCAGCTTCCCTGGGGGGACCCCGCACGAGCAGTACTTC
>NA|NA|TRBV27|TRBJ1-2
CASSRGSGYYGYTF
TGTGCCAGCAGCCGCGGTTCGGGGTACTATGGCTACACCTTC
>few|TRBD2|TRBV5-1|TRBJ2-2
CASNLGRSGDTGELFF
TGCGCCAGCAACCTCGGCCGTAGCGGGGACACCGGGGAGCTGTTTTTT
>NA|TRBD2|TRBV6-5|TRBJ2-7
CATLAGFSYEQYF
TGTGCCACCCTAGCGGGGTTCTCCTACGAGCAGTACTTC
>NA|TRBD1|TRBV5-1|TRBJ2-3
CASSLDRGYQSTDTQYF
TGCGCCAGCAGCTTAGACAGGGGCTACCAAAGCACAGATACGCAGTATTTT
>NA|TRBD1|TRBV4-1|TRBJ1-3
CASSQDQGTGRHF
TGCGCCAGCAGCCAAGATCAGGGGACAGGGAGGCATTTT
>NA|TRBD1|TRBV29-1|TRBJ1-5
CSVRTGDQPQHF
TGCAGCGTCCGGACAGGGGATCAGCCCCAGCATTTT
>NA|NA|TRBV3-1/TRBV3-2|TRBJ2-7
CASSLSGESRRNAYEQYF
TGTGCCAGCAGCCTCAGCGGAGAGAGCCGAAGGAATGCCTACGAGCAGTACTTC
>NA|NA|TRBV2|TRBJ2-7
CASSVVQQQYF
TGTGCCAGCAGTGTAGTACAGCAGCAGTACTTC
>NA|NA|TRBV6-5|TRBJ1-1
CASRRVGTEAFF
TGTGCCAGCAGGAGGGTGGGCACTGAAGCTTTCTTT
>NA|TRBD2|TRBV2|TRBJ2-2
CASRQLAGGITGELFF
TGTGCCAGCAGACAGCTAGCGGGAGGGATAACCGGGGAGCTGTTTTTT
>NA|TRBD1|TRBV10-3|TRBJ1-4
CAISEGRTGSNEKLFF
TGTGCCATCAGTGAAGGGCGGACAGGGTCTAATGAAAAACTGTTTTTT
>NA|TRBD2|TRBV7-9|TRBJ2-4
CASSPVPIGLAPNIQYF
TGTGCCAGCAGCCCGGTGCCTATAGGACTAGCCCCAAACATTCAGTACTTC
>NA|TRBD2|TRBV11-2|TRBJ2-7
CASSPTALAVSYEQYF
TGTGCCAGCAGCCCCACAGCACTAGCGGTCTCCTACGAGCAGTACTTC
>once|TRBD2|TRBV28|TRBJ2-1
CASSPPSRASGRRFLAYNEQFF
TGTGCCAGCAGCCCCCCAAGTCGTGCTAGCGGGAGGAGGTTTCTTGCCTACAATGAGCAGTTCTTC
>NA|TRBD1|TRBV29-1|TRBJ1-4
CSVRQGENLGKLFF
TGCAGCGTAAGACAGGGCGAAAACTTGGGGAAACTGTTTTTT
>NA|NA|TRBV29-1|TRBJ2-2
CSVESPMAGELFF
TGCAGCGTTGAAAGCCCAATGGCCGGGGAGCTGTTTTTT
>NA|NA|TRBV24-1|TRBJ2-5
CATSASPGRFFTPETQYF
TGTGCCACCAGTGCCTCCCCCGGTCGGTTCTTCACTCCAGAGACCCAGTACTTC
>NA|NA|TRBV28|TRBJ1-2
CASSLGGYGYTF
TGTGCCAGCAGTTTAGGAGGGTATGGCTACACCTTC
>NA|NA|TRBV30|TRBJ1-2
CAWTNGADGYTF
TGTGCCTGGACGAATGGGGCGGATGGCTACACCTTC
>NA|NA|TRBV30|TRBJ2-7
CAWSGPRDLREQYF
TGTGCCTGGAGTGGTCCGCGGGACCTTAGGGAGCAGTACTTC
>NA|TRBD2|TRBV5-4|TRBJ2-3
CASSARLAGASTDTQYF
TGTGCCAGCAGCGCTAGACTAGCGGGTGCTAGCACAGATACGCAGTATTTT
>NA|TRBD1|TRBV19|TRBJ1-1
CASSRQGGTEAFF
TGTGCCAGTAGTCGACAGGGGGGGACTGAAGCTTTCTTT
>NA|TRBD1|TRBV27|TRBJ1-2
CASSTRQGSYGYTF
TGTGCCAGCAGTACGCGACAGGGGAGCTATGGCTACACCTTC
>NA|NA|TRBV29-1|TRBJ2-3
CSVGGVSTDTQYF
TGCAGCGTTGGGGGGGTTAGCACAGATACGCAGTATTTT
>once|TRBD1|TRBV27|TRBJ1-1
CASRRTGGTEAFF
TGTGCCAGCAGGCGGACAGGGGGCACTGAAGCTTTCTTT
>NA|NA|TRBV5-1|TRBJ2-2
CASSLASSTGELFF
TGCGCCAGCAGCTTAGCTAGCTCCACCGGGGAGCTGTTTTTT
>few|NA|TRBV19|TRBJ1-2
CASSIDLLTANYGYTF
TGTGCCAGTAGTATAGATCTATTAACAGCTAACTATGGCTACACCTTC
>NA|NA|TRBV7-8|TRBJ1-1
CASSFSISAAEAFF
TGTGCCAGCAGCTTCAGTATAAGCGCGGCTGAAGCTTTCTTT
>NA|NA|TRBV12-3/TRBV12-4|TRBJ2-7
CASSFAYEQYF
TGTGCCAGCAGTTTCGCCTACGAGCAGTACTTC
>NA|NA|TRBV18|TRBJ2-1
CASSPRVNEQFF
TGTGCCAGCTCACCCAGGGTAAATGAGCAGTTCTTC
>NA|NA|TRBV3-1/TRBV3-2|TRBJ2-1
CASSQDRNEQFF
TGTGCCAGCAGCCAAGATCGCAATGAGCAGTTCTTC
>NA|NA|TRBV7-2|TRBJ1-6
CASAAPRGNNSPLHF
TGTGCCAGCGCAGCCCCAAGGGGAAATAATTCACCCCTCCACTTT
>NA|NA|TRBV5-6|TRBJ1-3
CASSPKLRESGNTIYF
TGTGCCAGCAGCCCCAAGCTGCGGGAGAGTGGAAACACCATATATTTT
>NA|TRBD2|TRBV27|TRBJ2-1
CASSWREGQDEQFF
TGTGCCAGCAGTTGGCGGGAGGGCCAGGATGAGCAGTTCTTC
>NA|TRBD1|TRBV5-1|TRBJ2-5
CASSLASQGMETQYF
TGCGCCAGCAGCTTGGCTTCACAGGGGATGGAGACCCAGTACTTC
>NA|NA|TRBV15|TRBJ1-1
CATSRPLYGEESEAFF
TGTGCCACCAGCAGACCCTTGTATGGGGAGGAATCTGAAGCTTTCTTT
>NA|TRBD1|TRBV24-1|TRBJ2-1
CATSAPDRFYNEQFF
TGTGCCACCAGTGCCCCGGACAGGTTTTACAATGAGCAGTTCTTC
>NA|NA|TRBV20-1|TRBJ2-1
CSALSYNEQFF
TGCAGTGCCTTATCCTACAATGAGCAGTTCTTC
>NA|TRBD1|TRBV7-2|TRBJ1-2
CASSLEGQKAYYGYTF
TGTGCCAGCAGCTTAGAGGGACAGAAGGCCTACTATGGCTACACCTTC
>NA|TRBD2|TRBV3-1/TRBV3-2|TRBJ2-5
CASSQDLIAGVQETQYF
TGTGCCAGCAGCCAAGATTTGATAGCGGGAGTCCAAGAGACCCAGTACTTC
>once|TRBD1|TRBV5-5|TRBJ1-3
CASREGQGFSGNTIYF
TGTGCCAGCAGAGAGGGACAGGGATTCTCTGGAAACACCATATATTTT
>NA|TRBD1|TRBV19|TRBJ2-1
CASSMTGPTHEQFF
TGTGCCAGTAGTATGACAGGGCCCACCCATGAGCAGTTCTTC
>NA|TRBD2|TRBV3-1/TRBV3-2|TRBJ2-1
CASSQDPYLAGVRNEQFF
TGTGCCAGCAGCCAAGATCCTTATCTAGCGGGAGTTCGAAATGAGCAGTTCTTC
>NA|NA|TRBV11-2|TRBJ1-1
CASSSGLVNTEAFF
TGTGCCAGCAGCTCTGGACTGGTGAACACTGAAGCTTTCTTT
>NA|TRBD2|TRBV27|TRBJ2-7
CASRRSGLAGVHEQYF
TGTGCCAGCAGGCGATCGGGACTAGCGGGAGTTCACGAGCAGTACTTC
>NA|TRBD1|TRBV2|TRBJ1-2
CASSGRDRVGYTF
TGTGCCAGCAGTGGCCGGGACAGGGTTGGCTACACCTTC
>NA|NA|TRBV27|TRBJ2-1
CASSSQPRTWNEQFF
TGTGCCAGCAGTTCGCAGCCCCGGACTTGGAATGAGCAGTTCTTC
>NA|NA|TRBV6-5|TRBJ1-1
CASSSIGVGNTEAFF
TGTGCCAGCAGTTCCATAGGGGTCGGGAACACTGAAGCTTTCTTT
>NA|NA|TRBV30|TRBJ1-5
CAWSVPTGFMTQHF
TGTGCCTGGAGTGTCCCGACAGGTTTCATGACCCAGCATTTT
>NA|NA|TRBV6-5|TRBJ1-2
CASSYSWADLSGYTF
TGTGCCAGCAGTTACTCCTGGGCAGACCTATCTGGCTACACCTTC
>NA|TRBD1|TRBV7-9|TRBJ1-3
CASSINTGGIGNTIYF
TGTGCCAGCAGCATTAACACAGGGGGCATTGGAAACACCATATATTTT
>many|NA|TRBV4-2|TRBJ2-2
CASSPTYGELFF
TGTGCCAGCAGCCCGACATACGGGGAGCTGTTTTTT
>NA|NA|TRBV29-1|TRBJ1-2
CSVVGKNYGYTF
TGCAGCGTTGTGGGCAAGAACTATGGCTACACCTTC
>NA|TRBD1|TRBV11-2|TRBJ2-7
CASSLVLGTGEQYF
TGTGCCAGCAGCTTAGTTCTCGGGACAGGCGAGCAGTACTTC